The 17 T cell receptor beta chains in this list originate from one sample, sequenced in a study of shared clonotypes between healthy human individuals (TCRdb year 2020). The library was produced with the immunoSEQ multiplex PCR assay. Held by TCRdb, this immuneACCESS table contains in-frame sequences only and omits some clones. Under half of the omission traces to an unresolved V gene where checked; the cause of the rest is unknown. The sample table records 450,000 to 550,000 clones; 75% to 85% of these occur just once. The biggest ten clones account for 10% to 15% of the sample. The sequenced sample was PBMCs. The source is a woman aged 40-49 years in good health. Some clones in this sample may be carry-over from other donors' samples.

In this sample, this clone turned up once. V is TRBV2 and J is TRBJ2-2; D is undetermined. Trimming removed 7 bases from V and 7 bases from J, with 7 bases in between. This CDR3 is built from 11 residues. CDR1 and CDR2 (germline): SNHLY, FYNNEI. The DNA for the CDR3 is TGTGCCAGCAAGATAAACGGGGAGCTGTTTTTT. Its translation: CASKINGELFF.

This chain's CDR3 is CASRFAASEYYEQYF. CDR3 DNA: TGTGCCAGTAGGTTTGCGGCTAGCGAATATTACGAGCAGTACTTC. This chain links TRBV19 with TRBJ2-7; possibly TRBD2 for D (6 bases). Germline values: CDR1 LNHDA, CDR2 SQIVND (reference sequence). V was shortened by 6 bases and J by 4 bases, with 19 bases between the two germline ends. This CDR3 has 15 amino acids.

CDR3 loop: CASSLGTSATSYNEQFF. The CDR3 bases are TGTGCCAGCAGTCTCGGGACTAGCGCAACCTCCTACAATGAGCAGTTCTTC. This rearrangement joins TRBV27 to TRBJ2-1; 10 nucleotides match TRBD2. Germline CDR1 is MNHEY and CDR2 is SMNVEV (reference sequence). CDR3 size: 17 residues. V was pared by 5 bases and J by 0 bases, with 7 bases of the junction left unmatched.

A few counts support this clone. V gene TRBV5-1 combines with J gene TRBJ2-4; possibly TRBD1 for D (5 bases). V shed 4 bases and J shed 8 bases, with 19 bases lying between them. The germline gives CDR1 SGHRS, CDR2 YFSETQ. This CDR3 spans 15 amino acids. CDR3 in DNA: TGCGCCAGCAGCCCAGGGTATTATGGTGCGGACATTCAGTACTTC. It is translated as CASSPGYYGADIQYF.

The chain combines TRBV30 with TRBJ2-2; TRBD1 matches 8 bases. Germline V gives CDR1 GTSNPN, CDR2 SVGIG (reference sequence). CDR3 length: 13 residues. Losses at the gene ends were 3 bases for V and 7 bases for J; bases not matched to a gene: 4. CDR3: CAWRQGASGELFF. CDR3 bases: TGTGCCTGGAGGCAGGGGGCGAGCGGGGAGCTGTTTTTT.

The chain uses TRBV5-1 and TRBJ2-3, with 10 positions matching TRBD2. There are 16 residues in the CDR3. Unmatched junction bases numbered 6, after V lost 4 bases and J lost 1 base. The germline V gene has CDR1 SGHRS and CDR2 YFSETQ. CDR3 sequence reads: CASSGALAGGTDTQYF. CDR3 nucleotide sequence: TGCGCCAGCAGCGGCGCGCTAGCGGGGGGCACAGATACGCAGTATTTT. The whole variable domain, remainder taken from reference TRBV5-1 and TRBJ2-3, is KAGVTQTPRYLIKTRGQQVTLSCSPISGHRSVSWYQQTPGQGLQFLFEYFSETQRNKGNFPGRFSGRQFSNSRSEMNVSTLELGDSALYLCASSGALAGGTDTQYFGPGTRLTVL.

The CDR3: CASSPADRVGWGGQPQHF. Here the CDR3 DNA reads TGTGCCAGCAGCCCTGCCGACAGGGTAGGTTGGGGTGGTCAGCCCCAGCATTTT. V and J are TRBV28 and TRBJ1-5; 7 bases align to TRBD1. The V segment lost 6 bases and the J segment 6 bases; nucleotides outside the gene matches: 20. This CDR3 region has 18 residues. CDR1 is MDHEN and CDR2 is SYDVKM in the germline V gene.

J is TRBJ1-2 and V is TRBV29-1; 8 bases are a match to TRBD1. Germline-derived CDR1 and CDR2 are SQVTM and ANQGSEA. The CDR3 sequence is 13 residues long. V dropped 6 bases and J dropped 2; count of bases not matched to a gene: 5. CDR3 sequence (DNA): TGCAGCGTAACCGGACAGGGAAACTATGGCTACACCTTC. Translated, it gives CSVTGQGNYGYTF. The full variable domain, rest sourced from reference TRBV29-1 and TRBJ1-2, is SAVISQKPSRDICQRGTSLTIQCQVDSQVTMMFWYRQQPGQSLTLIATANQGSEATYESGFVIDKFPISRPNLTFSTLTVSNMSPEDSSIYLCSVTGQGNYGYTFGSGTRLTVV.

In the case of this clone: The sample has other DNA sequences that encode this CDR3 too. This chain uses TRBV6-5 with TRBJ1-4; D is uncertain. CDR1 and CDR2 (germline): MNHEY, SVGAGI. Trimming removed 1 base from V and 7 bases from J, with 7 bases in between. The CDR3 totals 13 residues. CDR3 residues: CASSYLGGEKLFF. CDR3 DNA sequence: TGTGCCAGCAGTTACTTGGGTGGTGAAAAACTGTTTTTT.

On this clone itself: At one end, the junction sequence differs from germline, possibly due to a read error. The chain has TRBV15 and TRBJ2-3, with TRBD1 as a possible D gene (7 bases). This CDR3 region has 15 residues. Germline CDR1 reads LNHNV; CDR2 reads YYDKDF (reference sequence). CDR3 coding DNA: TGTGCCGCCAGCAAGGGAGGACAGGGCACAGATACGCAGTATTTT. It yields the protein CAASKGGQGTDTQYF.

This chain's CDR3 is CASALDRGYQPQHF. The DNA of the CDR3 is TGTGCCAGCGCCTTAGACAGGGGGTATCAGCCCCAGCATTTT. The chain employs TRBV27 and TRBJ1-5; 9 nucleotides agree with TRBD1. Germline V lookup: CDR1 MNHEY, CDR2 SMNVEV (reference sequence). Losses at the gene ends were 8 bases for V and 5 bases for J; bases not matched to a gene: 7. This CDR3 contains 14 residues.

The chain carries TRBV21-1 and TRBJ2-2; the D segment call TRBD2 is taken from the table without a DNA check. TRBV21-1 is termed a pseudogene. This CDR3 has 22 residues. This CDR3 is CASSSPVPGGPNLSGNTGELFF. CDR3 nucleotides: TGTGCCAGCAGCTCACCTGTCCCGGGAGGGCCGAATCTATCCGGAAACACCGGGGAGCTGTTTTTT.

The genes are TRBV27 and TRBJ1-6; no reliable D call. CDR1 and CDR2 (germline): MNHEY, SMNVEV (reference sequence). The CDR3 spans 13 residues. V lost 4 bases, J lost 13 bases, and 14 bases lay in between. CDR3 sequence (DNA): TGTGCCAGCAGTTACCGGGCCAGAAGCCCCCTCCACTTT. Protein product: CASSYRARSPLHF.

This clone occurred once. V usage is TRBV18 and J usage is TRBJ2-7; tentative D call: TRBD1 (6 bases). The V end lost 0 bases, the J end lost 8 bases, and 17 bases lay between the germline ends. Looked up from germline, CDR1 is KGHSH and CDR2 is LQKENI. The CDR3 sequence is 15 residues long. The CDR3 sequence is CASSPPTGRWGKQYF. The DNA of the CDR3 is TGTGCCAGCTCACCACCAACAGGGAGATGGGGAAAGCAGTACTTC. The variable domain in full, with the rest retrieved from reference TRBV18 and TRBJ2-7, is NAGVMQNPRHLVRRRGQEARLRCSPMKGHSHVYWYRQLPEEGLKFMVYLQKENIIDESGMPKERFSAEFPKEGPSILRIQQVVRGDSAAYFCASSPPTGRWGKQYFGPGTRLTVT.

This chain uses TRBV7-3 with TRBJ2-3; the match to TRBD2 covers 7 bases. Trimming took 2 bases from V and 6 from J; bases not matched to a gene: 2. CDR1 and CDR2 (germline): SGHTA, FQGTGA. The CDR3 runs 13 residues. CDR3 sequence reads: CASSLAGEDTQYF. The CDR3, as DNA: TGTGCCAGCAGCTTAGCGGGAGAGGATACGCAGTATTTT. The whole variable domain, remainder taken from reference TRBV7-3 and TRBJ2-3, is GAGVSQTPSNKVTEKGKYVELRCDPISGHTALYWYRQSLGQGPEFLIYFQGTGAADDSGLPNDRFFAVRPEGSVSTLKIQRTERGDSAVYLCASSLAGEDTQYFGPGTRLTVL.

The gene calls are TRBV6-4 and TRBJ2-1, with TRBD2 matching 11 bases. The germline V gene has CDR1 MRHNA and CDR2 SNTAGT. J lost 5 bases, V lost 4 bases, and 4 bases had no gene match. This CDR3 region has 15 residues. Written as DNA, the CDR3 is TGTGCCAGCAGTGTCGGGACTAGCGGTAACAATGAGCAGTTCTTC. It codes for CASSVGTSGNNEQFF.

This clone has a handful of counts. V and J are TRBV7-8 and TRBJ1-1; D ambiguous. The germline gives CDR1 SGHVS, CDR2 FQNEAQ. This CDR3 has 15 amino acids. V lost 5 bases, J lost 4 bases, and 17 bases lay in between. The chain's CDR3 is CASSANLSPGTEAFF. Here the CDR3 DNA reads TGTGCCAGCAGCGCGAACCTTAGCCCGGGCACTGAAGCTTTCTTT.